The 21 T cell receptor beta chains presented below share a single source sample, sequenced in a study of T cell responses to AZD1222 COVID-19 vaccine. Libraries were prepared by immunoSEQ multiplex PCR; TCRdb keeps only in-frame clonotypes and omits some of them. The sample has 100,000 to 150,000 clones, about nine tenths seen once. Material: peripheral blood, obtained 28 days after the second AZD1222 dose. The receptors come from an adult who received the AZD1222 COVID-19 vaccine.

The CDR3 sequence: CASSHGGQEGGYTF. CDR3 bases: TGTGCCAGCAGCCACGGGGGACAGGAGGGGGGCTACACCTTC. The chain has TRBV4-2 and TRBJ1-2; TRBD1 matches at 8 bases. V was pared by 3 bases and J by 8 bases, with 8 bases of the junction left unmatched. The CDR3 extends over 14 amino acids. Germline V gene lookup returns CDR1 LGHNA and CDR2 YNFKEQ.

This clone was counted a single time. The rearrangement links TRBV30 to TRBJ1-5; possibly TRBD1 for D (5 bases). The V and J ends lost 5 bases and 5 bases respectively, with 13 bases between them. CDR3 length equals 13 residues. Germline CDR1 and CDR2: GTSNPN and SVGIG (reference sequence). The CDR3 loop reads CAWGARGDQPQHF. Here the CDR3 DNA reads TGTGCCTGGGGGGCGAGGGGCGATCAGCCCCAGCATTTT. The full variable domain, with the rest looked up from reference TRBV30 and TRBJ1-5, is SQTIHQWPATLVQPVGSPLSLECTVEGTSNPNLYWYRQAAGRGLQLLFYSVGIGQISSEVPQNLSASRPQDRQFILSSKKLLLSDSGFYLCAWGARGDQPQHFGDGTRLSIL.

The chain employs TRBV19 and TRBJ2-3, with 10 nucleotides matching TRBD1. The V segment lost 10 bases and the J segment 2 bases; nucleotides outside the gene matches: 6. The V gene's germline CDR1 is LNHDA and CDR2 SQIVND (reference sequence). The CDR3 length is 14 residues. In DNA form, the CDR3 reads TGTGCCACTTCAAGACAGGGGGCCACAGATACGCAGTATTTT. Amino acids: CATSRQGATDTQYF.

The V gene is TRBV27, the J gene TRBJ1-4, with 8 bases lining up with TRBD1. V shed 5 bases and J 7 bases; nucleotides not matched to a gene: 9. The CDR3 totals 15 residues. CDR1 is MNHEY and CDR2 is SMNVEV in the germline V gene (reference sequence). CDR3 sequence (DNA): TGTGCCAGCAGTAGAGACAGGGGATGGGCTGAAAAACTGTTTTTT. Its translation is CASSRDRGWAEKLFF.

The chain uses TRBV4-1 and TRBJ2-2; D remains unclear. Trimming pared 1 base from V and 2 bases from J, leaving 5 bases between. Germline V gene lookup returns CDR1 MGHRA and CDR2 YSYEKL. The CDR3 length is 14 residues. CDR3 loop: CASSQASNTGELFF. Written as DNA, the CDR3 is TGCGCCAGCAGCCAAGCTAGTAACACCGGGGAGCTGTTTTTT.

This chain links TRBV28 with TRBJ2-3; a possible D gene is TRBD1 (5 bases). Germline-derived CDR1 and CDR2 are MDHEN and SYDVKM. Trimming cost V 4 bases and J 6 bases, with 14 bases left between them. CDR3 length: 14 residues. In DNA form, the CDR3 reads TGTGCCAGCAGTTATCCGCAGGGCAGGGATACGCAGTATTTT. It translates to CASSYPQGRDTQYF.

This chain uses TRBV18 with TRBJ2-1, with 8 bases matching TRBD2. Germline V gene sequence: CDR1 KGHSH, CDR2 LQKENI. The junction had 3 bases not matched to a gene; V was cut back by 0 bases and J by 5 bases. The CDR3 extends over 15 amino acids. The CDR3 spells CASSPPAGRDNEQFF. DNA for the CDR3: TGTGCCAGCTCACCACCTGCCGGGAGGGACAATGAGCAGTTCTTC.

This rearrangement joins TRBV4-1 to TRBJ2-7; a possible D gene is TRBD2 (6 bases). V was cut by 3 bases and J by 0 bases, with 15 bases left in between. Germline CDR1 is MGHRA and CDR2 is YSYEKL. The CDR3 has 16 residues. The CDR3 nucleotides read TGCGCCAGCAGCCAGGGCGGGGTGGGCTTCTCCTACGAGCAGTACTTC. It specifies CASSQGGVGFSYEQYF.

In this sample, this clone turned up once. The V call is TRBV14, the J call TRBJ1-4; D ambiguous. This CDR3 has 13 residues. CDR1 SGHDN and CDR2 FVKESK come from the germline V gene. Trimming removed 0 bases from V and 15 bases from J, with 14 bases in between. The CDR3 spells CASSQDFAHTVFF. CDR3 DNA sequence: TGTGCCAGCAGCCAAGATTTCGCGCATACGGTGTTTTTT.

This chain joins TRBV19 and TRBJ2-7, with D unclear. The CDR3 length is 13 residues. CDR1 is LNHDA and CDR2 is SQIVND in the germline V gene (reference sequence). Trimming stripped 1 base from V and 2 bases from J, with 6 bases between. The CDR3 loop is CASSIGTTYEQYF. The CDR3 nucleotides read TGTGCCAGTAGTATAGGTACAACCTACGAGCAGTACTTC.

The V and J genes are TRBV28 and TRBJ2-6; D is unresolved. CDR3 size: 14 residues. Germline V gives CDR1 MDHEN, CDR2 SYDVKM. Deletions cut 3 bases from V and 1 base from J, with 4 bases between. CDR3 sequence reads: CASSFLSGANVLTF. CDR3 coding DNA: TGTGCCAGCAGTTTTTTGTCTGGGGCCAACGTCCTGACTTTC.

The gene calls are TRBV19 and TRBJ2-2, with D perhaps matching TRBD1 (6 bases). Germline-derived CDR1 and CDR2 are LNHDA and SQIVND (reference sequence). V shed 5 bases and J shed 6 bases, with 19 bases lying between them. This CDR3 has 16 residues. The CDR3 nucleotides are TGTGCCAGTAGTGGAAAACAGGGATCTTTCCCCGGGGAGCTGTTTTTT. This codes for CASSGKQGSFPGELFF. Drawing the rest from reference TRBV19 and TRBJ2-2, the complete variable domain is DGGITQSPKYLFRKEGQNVTLSCEQNLNHDAMYWYRQDPGQGLRLIYYSQIVNDFQKGDIAEGYSVSREKKESFPLTVTSAQKNPTAFYLCASSGKQGSFPGELFFGEGSRLTVL.

This chain joins TRBV7-9 and TRBJ1-1; D is perhaps TRBD1 (5 bases). V was cut by 1 base and J by 4 bases, with 25 bases left in between. This CDR3 contains 19 residues. The germline gives CDR1 SEHNR, CDR2 FQNEAQ (reference sequence). CDR3 nucleotide sequence: TGTGCCAGCAGCTTAGAATATTTGGGCCTAGATATGAGGGGCACTGAAGCTTTCTTT. Its protein product is CASSLEYLGLDMRGTEAFF.

The chain couples TRBV7-9 to TRBJ2-2; no reliable D call. V was shortened by 8 bases and J by 2 bases, with 6 bases between the two germline ends. CDR3 size: 12 residues. CDR1 is SEHNR and CDR2 is FQNEAQ in the germline V gene (reference sequence). CDR3 sequence reads: CASVGNTGELFF. The CDR3 coding sequence is TGTGCCAGCGTTGGCAACACCGGGGAGCTGTTTTTT.

The chain recombines TRBV11-3 with TRBJ2-2, with 7 bases lining up with TRBD2. The CDR3 covers 16 residues. With 3 bases clipped from V and 0 bases from J, the junction kept 4 bases outside the gene matches. The germline V gene encodes CDR1 SGHNT and CDR2 YENEEA. The CDR3 here is CASSLVAGANTGELFF. The CDR3 DNA sequence: TGTGCCAGCAGCTTGGTAGCGGGTGCGAACACCGGGGAGCTGTTTTTT.

The chain recombines TRBV28 with TRBJ2-7; 7 bases match TRBD1. The CDR3 contains 16 residues. The trim removed 2 bases at V and 0 bases at J, leaving 7 bases unmatched. The V gene's germline CDR1 is MDHEN and CDR2 SYDVKM. CDR3 coding DNA: TGTGCCAGCAGTTTAGGCCCGGGACAGAGCTCCTACGAGCAGTACTTC. Protein product: CASSLGPGQSSYEQYF.

The chain links TRBV5-6 to TRBJ2-1; D is uncertain. CDR1 and CDR2 from the germline V gene are SGHDT and YYEEEE. The CDR3 contains 15 residues. V was shortened by 4 bases and J by 1 base, with 12 bases between the two germline ends. This CDR3 is CASSPLTGSYNEQFF. The CDR3 nucleotides read TGTGCCAGCAGCCCGTTGACTGGGTCCTACAATGAGCAGTTCTTC.

CDR3 DNA sequence: TGCGCCAGCAGCAAGGCTGCAACTAATGAAAAACTGTTTTTT. Residues: CASSKAATNEKLFF. The gene calls are TRBV5-1 and TRBJ1-4; D unclear. V was pared by 4 bases and J by 0 bases, with 7 bases between. The germline V gene encodes CDR1 SGHRS and CDR2 YFSETQ. This CDR3 is 14 amino acids long. The full variable domain, in which reference TRBV5-1 and TRBJ1-4 provide the parts outside the CDR3, is KAGVTQTPRYLIKTRGQQVTLSCSPISGHRSVSWYQQTPGQGLQFLFEYFSETQRNKGNFPGRFSGRQFSNSRSEMNVSTLELGDSALYLCASSKAATNEKLFFGSGTQLSVL.

This CDR3 reads CASSLLVGGNEQFF. CDR3 DNA: TGTGCCAGCAGCTTACTGGTGGGAGGGAATGAGCAGTTCTTC. The rearrangement uses TRBV7-2 and TRBJ2-1; 7 nucleotides align to TRBD2. CDR1 is SGHTA and CDR2 is FQGNSA in the germline V gene. This CDR3 has 14 residues. V lost 2 bases to trimming and J lost 7 bases; unmatched junction nucleotides: 5.

The chain joins TRBV24-1 to TRBJ1-4, with 9 nucleotides matching TRBD1. Unmatched junction bases numbered 19, after V lost 8 bases and J lost 7 bases. Germline V lookup: CDR1 KGHDR, CDR2 SFDVKD. CDR3 length: 18 amino acids. The CDR3 is CATTRKEPTGGNGEKLFF. The CDR3 DNA reads TGTGCCACCACTCGTAAAGAACCTACAGGGGGCAATGGTGAAAAACTGTTTTTT.

The chain recombines TRBV9 with TRBJ1-2, with TRBD1 matching over 7 bases. The junction had 10 bases not matched to a gene; V was cut back by 4 bases and J by 4 bases. The CDR3 covers 15 residues. CDR1 is SGDLS and CDR2 is YYNGEE in the germline V gene. The CDR3 bases are TGTGCCAGCAGCCCAGACAGGGCCCTTGGCTATGGCTACACCTTC. Its protein is CASSPDRALGYGYTF.